These 3 T cell receptor beta chains came from one sample sequenced in a study of blood T cell repertoires in COVID-19. Assay used: immunoSEQ multiplex PCR; TCRdb lists only in-frame clones, some missing. The repertoire holds roughly 240,000 clones, with 65% to 90% as singletons. Specimen: peripheral blood. All receptors come from a man aged 45 to 65 with COVID-19, enrolled during active disease.

V and J are TRBV2 and TRBJ1-5, with D maybe TRBD1 (6 bases). This CDR3 is 14 amino acids long. The germline V and J ends were trimmed by 3 bases and 3 bases, with 9 bases remaining between them. The germline V gene encodes CDR1 SNHLY and CDR2 FYNNEI. The CDR3 DNA sequence: TGTGCCAGCAGTGACAGGGGAGTCAATCAGCCCCAGCATTTT. This gives the protein CASSDRGVNQPQHF.

V gene TRBV5-1 combines with J gene TRBJ2-3; unclear D gene. V gave up 4 bases and J gave up 6 bases, with 9 bases separating them. CDR3 length: 12 residues. Per the germline V gene, CDR1 is SGHRS and CDR2 is YFSETQ. The CDR3 is CASSATWDTQYF. CDR3 coding DNA: TGCGCCAGCAGCGCGACTTGGGATACGCAGTATTTT.

The chain joins TRBV13 to TRBJ2-3, with 10 bases matching TRBD1. The CDR3 sequence is 14 residues long. V shed 6 bases, J shed 4 bases, and the junction held 4 bases outside the gene matches. The germline V gene has CDR1 PRHDT and CDR2 FYEKMQ (reference sequence). The CDR3 loop reads CASRRDRGADTQYF. The CDR3 bases are TGTGCCAGCAGACGGGACAGGGGTGCAGATACGCAGTATTTT.